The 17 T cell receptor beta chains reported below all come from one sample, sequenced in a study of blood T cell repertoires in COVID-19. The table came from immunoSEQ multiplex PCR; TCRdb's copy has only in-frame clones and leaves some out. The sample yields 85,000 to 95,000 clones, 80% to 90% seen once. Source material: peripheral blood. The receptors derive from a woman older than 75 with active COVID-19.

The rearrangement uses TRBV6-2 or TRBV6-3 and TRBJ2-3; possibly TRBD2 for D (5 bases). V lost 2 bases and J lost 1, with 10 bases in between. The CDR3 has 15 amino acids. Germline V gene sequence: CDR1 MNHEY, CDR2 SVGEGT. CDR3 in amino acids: CASSYLSAGTDTQYF. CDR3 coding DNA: TGTGCCAGCAGTTACCTTAGCGCAGGCACAGATACGCAGTATTTT.

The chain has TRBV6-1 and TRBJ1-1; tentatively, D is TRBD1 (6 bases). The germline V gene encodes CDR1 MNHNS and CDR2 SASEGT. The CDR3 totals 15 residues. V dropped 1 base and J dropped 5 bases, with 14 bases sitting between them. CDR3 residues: CASSEGTVFGTEAFF. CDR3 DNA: TGTGCCAGCAGTGAAGGGACAGTTTTTGGAACTGAAGCTTTCTTT.

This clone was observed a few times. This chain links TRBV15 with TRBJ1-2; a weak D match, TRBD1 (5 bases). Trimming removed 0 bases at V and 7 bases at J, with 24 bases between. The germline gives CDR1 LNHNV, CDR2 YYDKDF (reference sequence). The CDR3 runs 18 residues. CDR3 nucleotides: TGTGCCACCAGCAGAGATTCTTGGACACGGGCAAGGGCCTTTGGCTACACCTTC. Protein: CATSRDSWTRARAFGYTF.

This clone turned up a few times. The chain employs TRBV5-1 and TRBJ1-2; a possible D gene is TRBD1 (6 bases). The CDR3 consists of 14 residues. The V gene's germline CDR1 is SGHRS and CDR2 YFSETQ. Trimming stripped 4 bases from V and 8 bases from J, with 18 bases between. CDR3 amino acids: CASSRETGGYGYTF. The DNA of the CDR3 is TGCGCCAGCAGCCGAGAGACAGGTGGATACGGCTACACCTTC.

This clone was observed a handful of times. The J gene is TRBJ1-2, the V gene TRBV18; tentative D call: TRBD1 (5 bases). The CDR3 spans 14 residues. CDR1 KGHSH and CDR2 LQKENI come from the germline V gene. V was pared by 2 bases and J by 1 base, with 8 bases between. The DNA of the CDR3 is TGTGCCAGCTCACCAGGGGCAAATAACTATGGCTACACCTTC. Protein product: CASSPGANNYGYTF. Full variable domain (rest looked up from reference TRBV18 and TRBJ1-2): NAGVMQNPRHLVRRRGQEARLRCSPMKGHSHVYWYRQLPEEGLKFMVYLQKENIIDESGMPKERFSAEFPKEGPSILRIQQVVRGDSAAYFCASSPGANNYGYTFGSGTRLTVV.

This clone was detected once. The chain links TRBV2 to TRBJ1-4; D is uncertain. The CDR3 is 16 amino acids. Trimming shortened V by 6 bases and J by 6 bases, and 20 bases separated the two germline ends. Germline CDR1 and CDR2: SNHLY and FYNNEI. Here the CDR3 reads CASSPSLAMGHEKLFF. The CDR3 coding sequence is TGTGCCAGCAGCCCTAGCTTAGCTATGGGCCATGAAAAACTGTTTTTT. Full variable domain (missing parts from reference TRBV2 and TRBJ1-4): EPEVTQTPSHQVTQMGQEVILRCVPISNHLYFYWYRQILGQKVEFLVSFYNNEISEKSEIFDDQFSVERPDGSNFTLKIRSTKLEDSAMYFCASSPSLAMGHEKLFFGSGTQLSVL.

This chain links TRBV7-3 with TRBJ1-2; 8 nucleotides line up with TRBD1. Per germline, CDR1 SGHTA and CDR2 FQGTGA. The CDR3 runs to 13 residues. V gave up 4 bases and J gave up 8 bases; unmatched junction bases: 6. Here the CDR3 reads CASSSRTGQGYTF. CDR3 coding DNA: TGTGCCAGCAGCTCCCGGACAGGGCAGGGCTACACCTTC.

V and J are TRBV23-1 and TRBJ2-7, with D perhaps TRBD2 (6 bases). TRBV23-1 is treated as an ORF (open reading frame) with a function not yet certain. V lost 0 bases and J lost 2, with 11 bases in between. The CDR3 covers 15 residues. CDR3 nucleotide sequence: TGCGCCAGCAGTCAATCAAGCGGACTAACCTACGAGCAGTACTTC. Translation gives CASSQSSGLTYEQYF.

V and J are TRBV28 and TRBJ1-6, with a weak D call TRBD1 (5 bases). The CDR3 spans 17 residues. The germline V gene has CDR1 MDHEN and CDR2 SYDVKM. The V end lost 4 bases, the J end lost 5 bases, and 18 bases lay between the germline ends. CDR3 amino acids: CASSSPPGGRDNSPLHF. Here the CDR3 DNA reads TGTGCCAGCAGTTCCCCCCCCGGGGGGAGGGATAATTCACCCCTCCACTTT.

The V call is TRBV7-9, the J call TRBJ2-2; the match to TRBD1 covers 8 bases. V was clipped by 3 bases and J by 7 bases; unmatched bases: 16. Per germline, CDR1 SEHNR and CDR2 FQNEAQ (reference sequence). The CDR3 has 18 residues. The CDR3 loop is CASSLRFVGQGDSGELFF. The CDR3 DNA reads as TGTGCCAGCAGCTTGAGGTTTGTCGGACAGGGAGATAGCGGGGAGCTGTTTTTT.

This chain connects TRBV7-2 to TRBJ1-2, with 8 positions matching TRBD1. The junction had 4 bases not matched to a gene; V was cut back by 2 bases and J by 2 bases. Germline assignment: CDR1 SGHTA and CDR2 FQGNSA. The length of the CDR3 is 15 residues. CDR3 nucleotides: TGTGCCAGCAGCTTATGGCAGGGGGCAAACTATGGCTACACCTTC. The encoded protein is CASSLWQGANYGYTF.

The CDR3 protein is CASSPGTPALAKNIQYF. For the CDR3, the DNA is TGTGCCAGCAGTCCCGGGACACCGGCCCTAGCCAAAAACATTCAGTACTTC. V and J are TRBV27 and TRBJ2-4, with a weak D call TRBD1 (6 bases). The CDR3 covers 17 residues. From germline, CDR1 is MNHEY and CDR2 SMNVEV (reference sequence). Trimming removed 5 bases at V and 0 bases at J, with 17 bases between.

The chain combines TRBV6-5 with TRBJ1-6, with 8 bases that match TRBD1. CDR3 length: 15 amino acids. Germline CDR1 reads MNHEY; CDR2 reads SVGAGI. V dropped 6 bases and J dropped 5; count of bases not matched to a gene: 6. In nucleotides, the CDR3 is TGTGCCAGCAGCCGACAGGGGCCGGATAATTCACCCCTCCACTTT. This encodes CASSRQGPDNSPLHF.

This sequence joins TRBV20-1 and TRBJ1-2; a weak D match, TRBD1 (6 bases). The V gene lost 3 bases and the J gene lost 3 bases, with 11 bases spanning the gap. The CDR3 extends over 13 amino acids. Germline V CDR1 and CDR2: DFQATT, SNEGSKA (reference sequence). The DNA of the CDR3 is TGCAGTGCTAGTACAGGGACCGACTATGGCTACACCTTC. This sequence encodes CSASTGTDYGYTF.

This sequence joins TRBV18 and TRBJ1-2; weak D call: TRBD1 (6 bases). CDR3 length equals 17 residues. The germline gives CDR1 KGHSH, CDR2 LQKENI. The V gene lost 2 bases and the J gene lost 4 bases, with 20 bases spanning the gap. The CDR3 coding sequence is TGTGCCAGCTCACCAGGTCCGACAGGCCTATTAGGCTATGGCTACACCTTC. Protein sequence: CASSPGPTGLLGYGYTF.

The CDR3 loop reads CASTNSRTNTGELFF. In DNA, the CDR3 is TGTGCCAGCACCAACTCAAGGACAAACACCGGGGAGCTGTTTTTT. The chain joins TRBV11-2 to TRBJ2-2; weak D call: TRBD1 (5 bases). This CDR3 is built from 15 residues. V shed 7 bases and J shed 2 bases, with 14 bases lying between them. Germline CDR1 reads SGHAT; CDR2 reads FQNNGV.

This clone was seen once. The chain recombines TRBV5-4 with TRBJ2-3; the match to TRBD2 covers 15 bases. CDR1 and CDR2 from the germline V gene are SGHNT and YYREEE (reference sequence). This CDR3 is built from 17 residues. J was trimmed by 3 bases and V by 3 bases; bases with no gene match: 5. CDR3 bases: TGTGCCAGCAGCTCAGGACTAGCGGGAGGGGTAACAGATACGCAGTATTTT. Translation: CASSSGLAGGVTDTQYF.